This T cell receptor (beta chain) originates from a study of T cell changes during pregnancy in multiple sclerosis. The count of this clone is one. Only in-frame clones appear in the TCRdb table, and some are missing; sequencing was by immunoSEQ multiplex PCR. The table lists about 40,000 clones, around nine tenths of them singletons. The V gene end was trimmed by 4 bases and the J gene end by 8 bases; junction bases not matched to a gene: 6. Germline V gene data show CDR1 as MNHEY and CDR2 as SMNVEV (reference sequence). The CDR3 is made up of 15 amino acids. V gene TRBV27 combines with J gene TRBJ2-4, with 12 nucleotides matching TRBD2. The receptor's source is a female donor with multiple sclerosis, enrolled in a pregnancy study. The starting material was CD8+ T cells from peripheral blood mononuclear cells, obtained before pregnancy. CDR3 residues: CASSSWTSGIYIQYF. DNA of the CDR3: TGTGCCAGCAGTTCCTGGACTAGCGGGATATACATTCAGTACTTC.